This T cell receptor (beta chain) is from a study of blood T cell repertoires in COVID-19. Study-level background: Material from acute and convalescent COVID-19 was sourced from the United States, Italy and Spain. The analysed material was cDNA or gDNA that came from T cells, B-cell-depleted T cells, or PBMCs.

How the authors handled the data: Reference gene primer amplification yielded estimated nucleated cell counts. Using immunoSEQ multiplex PCR, the repertoire was profiled, and TCRdb retains in-frame clones only, with some absent. Clone size and the V and J calls come from that table; the DNA yielded D and trimming. The table includes more than 150,000 clones, around 86% detected once. V trimming: 0 bases; J trimming: 3 bases; junction bases outside the gene matches: 7. The CDR3 is made up of 16 amino acids. Germline V gene data show CDR1 as LGHDT and CDR2 as YNNKEL (reference sequence). The J gene is TRBJ2-7, the V gene TRBV3-1 (or the pseudogene TRBV3-2), with 8 bases identical to TRBD2. The clonotype comes from a young man with acute or convalescent COVID-19. The sample taken for sequencing was peripheral blood. CDR3 region: CASSQDFWTSSYEQYF. The CDR3, as DNA: TGTGCCAGCAGCCAAGATTTTTGGACTAGCAGCTACGAGCAGTACTTC.